Following are 26 T cell receptor beta chains from one sample sequenced in a study of blood T cell repertoires in COVID-19. The table came from immunoSEQ multiplex PCR; TCRdb's copy has only in-frame clones and leaves some out. The repertoire consists of about 140,000 clones, with about nine tenths occurring once and the leading ten covering 11%. Sequencing was performed on PBMCs or T cells enriched from blood (not recorded which). The receptors come from a man aged 55 to 70 who had recovered from COVID-19.

This chain uses TRBV3-1 (or the pseudogene TRBV3-2) with TRBJ1-1; D remains unclear. Trimming removed 2 bases at V and 0 bases at J, with 7 bases between. CDR3 size: 14 residues. Per germline, CDR1 LGHDT and CDR2 YNNKEL (reference sequence). CDR3 residues: CASSQREMNTEAFF. DNA of the CDR3: TGTGCCAGCAGCCAACGGGAGATGAACACTGAAGCTTTCTTT.

This sequence joins TRBV24-1 and TRBJ1-2; 7 bases fit TRBD1. CDR3 length: 13 amino acids. V shed 7 bases, J shed 8 bases, and the junction held 9 bases outside the gene matches. Germline CDR1 KGHDR, CDR2 SFDVKD. CDR3 bases: TGTGCCACCAGAGGACAGGCCGAAGGAGGCTACACCTTC. It specifies CATRGQAEGGYTF.

J is TRBJ1-3 and V is TRBV7-9; 10 positions agree with TRBD1. CDR1 is SEHNR, CDR2 FQNEAQ, per germline (reference sequence). The ends lost 5 bases at V and 3 bases at J; junction bases unmatched: 7. The CDR3 length is 16 residues. The CDR3 DNA follows: TGTGCCAGCAGCACCCGGACAGGGGGGATTGGAAACACCATATATTTT. This encodes CASSTRTGGIGNTIYF.

The J gene is TRBJ1-4, the V gene TRBV6-5; 7 bases are shared with TRBD1. This CDR3 has 15 residues. The germline V gene encodes CDR1 MNHEY and CDR2 SVGAGI. Unmatched junction bases numbered 8, after V lost 4 bases and J lost 6 bases. CDR3 loop: CASSSTGARDEKLFF. For the CDR3, the DNA is TGTGCCAGCAGTTCCACAGGGGCCAGGGATGAAAAACTGTTTTTT.

The genes are TRBV19 and TRBJ2-2, with D maybe TRBD2 (6 bases). V gave up 2 bases and J gave up 4 bases, with 11 bases separating them. CDR3 size: 15 residues. From germline, CDR1 is LNHDA and CDR2 SQIVND (reference sequence). The CDR3 DNA reads as TGTGCCAGTAGTATAATACCGGGAGTCACCGGGGAGCTGTTTTTT. It codes for CASSIIPGVTGELFF.

As concerns this clone: This sample includes further DNA sequences coding for the same CDR3. V gene TRBV3-1 (or the pseudogene TRBV3-2) combines with J gene TRBJ1-1; D ambiguous. The V gene lost 4 bases and the J gene lost 0 bases, with 9 bases spanning the gap. The CDR3 is made up of 14 amino acids. CDR1 and CDR2 (germline): LGHDT, YNNKEL (reference sequence). The CDR3 region has the DNA TGTGCCAGCAGCCTACGGGAGCTGAACACTGAAGCTTTCTTT. Translation gives CASSLRELNTEAFF.

This chain connects TRBV5-5 to TRBJ2-7; 12 positions agree with TRBD1. Looked up from germline, CDR1 is SGHKS and CDR2 is YYEKEE (reference sequence). The CDR3 runs 14 residues. Trimming cost V 4 bases and J 5 bases; bases outside gene matches: 4. This CDR3 is CASSLRDRGHEQYF. In DNA, the CDR3 is TGTGCCAGCAGCCTCCGGGACAGGGGGCACGAGCAGTACTTC.

J is TRBJ2-1 and V is TRBV7-7; unclear D gene. Germline CDR1 is SSHAT and CDR2 is FNYEAQ (reference sequence). V lost 2 bases and J lost 10, with 12 bases in between. This CDR3 contains 13 residues. The CDR3 bases are TGTGCCAGCAGCTTATCCCGAGTCGAAGAGCAGTTCTTC. The encoded protein is CASSLSRVEEQFF. Full variable domain (remainder filled in from reference TRBV7-7 and TRBJ2-1): GAGVSQSPRYKVTKRGQDVTLRCDPISSHATLYWYQQALGQGPEFLTYFNYEAQPDKSGLPSDRFSAERPEGSISTLTIQRTEQRDSAMYRCASSLSRVEEQFFGPGTRLTVL.

This clone appeared a single time. The chain has TRBV7-9 and TRBJ1-2; TRBD1 matches 8 bases. The CDR3 extends over 16 amino acids. Germline-derived CDR1 and CDR2 are SEHNR and FQNEAQ (reference sequence). The J segment lost 4 bases and the V segment lost 5 bases, leaving 12 bases of the junction unmatched. The CDR3 reads CASSPGGQGASYGYTF. In DNA form, the CDR3 reads TGTGCCAGCAGCCCAGGGGGGCAGGGGGCAAGCTATGGCTACACCTTC.

This chain connects TRBV2 to TRBJ2-1, with TRBD2 matching over 14 bases. The junction had 4 bases not matched to a gene; V was cut back by 6 bases and J by 9 bases. The length of the CDR3 is 14 residues. CDR1 is SNHLY, CDR2 FYNNEI, per germline. This CDR3 is CASSGGLAGVEQFF. The CDR3 region has the DNA TGTGCCAGCAGCGGGGGACTAGCGGGAGTTGAGCAGTTCTTC.

The chain uses TRBV3-1 (or the pseudogene TRBV3-2) and TRBJ1-1; TRBD1 might be the D (5 bases). Germline loops: CDR1 LGHDT, CDR2 YNNKEL (reference sequence). Trimming pared 2 bases from V and 4 bases from J, leaving 14 bases between. This CDR3 has 15 amino acids. CDR3 sequence: CASSQPDRPLTEAFF. DNA of the CDR3: TGTGCCAGCAGCCAACCCGACAGACCGCTCACTGAAGCTTTCTTT.

This clone is a singleton in its sample. Within the sample, other DNA sequences also encode this same CDR3. The chain carries TRBV12-3 or TRBV12-4 and TRBJ1-1; weak D call: TRBD1 (5 bases). The CDR3 runs to 12 residues. V lost 4 bases, J lost 5 bases, and 8 bases lay in between. This CDR3 is CASSWGDTEAFF. The DNA for the CDR3 is TGTGCCAGCAGTTGGGGGGATACTGAAGCTTTCTTT.

The chain is built from TRBV4-1 and TRBJ2-7; TRBD1 is a possible D gene (5 bases). Germline V gives CDR1 MGHRA, CDR2 YSYEKL. This CDR3 is 15 amino acids long. V shed 0 bases and J shed 7 bases, with 16 bases lying between them. CDR3 coding DNA: TGCGCCAGCAGCCAAGAAGAGGCCAGGGCCGATGAGCAGTACTTC. Translation: CASSQEEARADEQYF.

The chain has TRBV2 and TRBJ1-1, with a tentative D call TRBD1 (5 bases). V was cut by 1 base and J by 4 bases, with 10 bases left in between. The germline gives CDR1 SNHLY, CDR2 FYNNEI. The CDR3 has 14 residues. The chain's CDR3 is CASSEGGRVTEAFF. The CDR3 bases are TGTGCCAGCAGTGAAGGGGGGAGGGTCACTGAAGCTTTCTTT.

The chain couples TRBV30 to TRBJ2-7, with a possible D match to TRBD2 (7 bases). Germline V gene sequence: CDR1 GTSNPN, CDR2 SVGIG (reference sequence). Trimming cost V 4 bases and J 4 bases, with 17 bases left between them. The CDR3 sequence is 14 residues long. The CDR3 is CAWNQGRGGYEQYF. CDR3 bases: TGTGCCTGGAACCAGGGGAGGGGCGGGTACGAGCAGTACTTC.

This sequence joins TRBV27 and TRBJ2-7; D gene unclear. The CDR3 runs 14 residues. The germline V and J ends were trimmed by 6 bases and 0 bases, with 12 bases remaining between them. Germline lookup yields CDR1 MNHEY and CDR2 SMNVEV (reference sequence). Here the CDR3 DNA reads TGTGCCAGCAGATATAAGGAGAGCTCCTACGAGCAGTACTTC. The encoded protein is CASRYKESSYEQYF.

This clone was seen once. V usage is TRBV18 and J usage is TRBJ2-2, with D unresolved. V was cut by 5 bases and J by 3 bases, with 7 bases left in between. Germline CDR1 and CDR2: KGHSH and LQKENI. This CDR3 contains 13 residues. CDR3 bases: TGTGCCAGCTCATCTGGAGACACCGGGGAGCTGTTTTTT. This codes for CASSSGDTGELFF.

This clone has only one observation. The gene calls are TRBV10-3 and TRBJ2-1; 15 bases match TRBD2. The trim removed 3 bases at V and 8 bases at J, leaving 11 bases unmatched. The CDR3 has 18 residues. Germline CDR1 and CDR2: ENHRY and SYGVKD. For the CDR3, the DNA is TGTGCCATCAGTGATCGTGGGACTAGCGGGAGGAGGGGGTATGAGCAGTTCTTC. Its protein is CAISDRGTSGRRGYEQFF.

The chain combines TRBV3-1 (or the pseudogene TRBV3-2) with TRBJ2-1; D perhaps matches TRBD2 (5 bases). Germline assignment: CDR1 LGHDT and CDR2 YNNKEL (reference sequence). V shed 2 bases and J shed 15 bases, with 14 bases lying between them. The CDR3 covers 12 residues. CDR3 DNA sequence: TGTGCCAGCAGCCAATTGGCTAGCAAACCGTTCTTC. Translating gives CASSQLASKPFF.

V gene TRBV9 combines with J gene TRBJ2-7; TRBD1 aligns across 9 bases. From germline, CDR1 is SGDLS and CDR2 YYNGEE. V trimming: 2 bases; J trimming: 7 bases; junction bases outside the gene matches: 10. This CDR3 comprises 15 residues. The CDR3 is CASSVEGQGTGEQYF. In nucleotides, the CDR3 is TGTGCCAGCAGCGTTGAAGGACAGGGGACGGGAGAGCAGTACTTC. The whole variable domain, filled in from reference TRBV9 and TRBJ2-7, reads DSGVTQTPKHLITATGQRVTLRCSPRSGDLSVYWYQQSLDQGLQFLIQYYNGEERAKGNILERFSAQQFPDLHSELNLSSLELGDSALYFCASSVEGQGTGEQYFGPGTRLTVT.

The chain combines TRBV5-5 with TRBJ1-5; 8 bases align to TRBD1. The CDR3 has 14 amino acids. The germline V gene has CDR1 SGHKS and CDR2 YYEKEE (reference sequence). Unmatched junction bases numbered 6, after V lost 4 bases and J lost 6 bases. The CDR3 loop reads CASSTTGGLQPQHF. CDR3 in DNA: TGTGCCAGCAGCACTACAGGGGGACTTCAGCCCCAGCATTTT.

This clone was found once. The chain is built from TRBV28 and TRBJ1-1; the D is unclear. V gave up 7 bases and J gave up 2 bases, with 20 bases separating them. CDR3 length equals 16 residues. The germline V gene has CDR1 MDHEN and CDR2 SYDVKM. CDR3 loop: CASTPEGYRGNTEAFF. CDR3 bases: TGTGCCAGCACCCCTGAGGGTTACCGGGGAAACACTGAAGCTTTCTTT.

The rearrangement links TRBV27 to TRBJ2-1, with D maybe TRBD2 (7 bases). The CDR3 sequence is 14 residues long. Trimming cost V 5 bases and J 9 bases, with 17 bases left between them. From germline, CDR1 is MNHEY and CDR2 SMNVEV (reference sequence). In nucleotides, the CDR3 is TGTGCCAGCAGTCGAGGGAGGGGGTTCGGTGAGCAGTTCTTC. Translated, it gives CASSRGRGFGEQFF.

This clone was seen more than once but under ten times. The V gene is TRBV12-3 or TRBV12-4, the J gene TRBJ1-5; tentatively, D is TRBD1 (6 bases). V lost 2 bases, J lost 7 bases, and 9 bases lay in between. The CDR3 contains 13 residues. DNA for the CDR3: TGTGCCAGCAGTTTACAGGGGCGGCAGCCCCAGCATTTT. It codes for CASSLQGRQPQHF.

This clone was observed a single time. The J gene is TRBJ2-7, the V gene TRBV15; 13 positions agree with TRBD2. Germline V CDR1 and CDR2: LNHNV, YYDKDF (reference sequence). This CDR3 spans 15 amino acids. V trimming: 3 bases; J trimming: 5 bases; junction bases outside the gene matches: 4. Here the CDR3 reads CATSSPGTSGNEQYF. CDR3 bases: TGTGCCACCAGCAGTCCCGGGACTAGCGGGAACGAGCAGTACTTC.

CDR3 protein: CASSQSPDTYTGELFF. CDR3 DNA sequence: TGTGCCAGCAGCCAATCCCCGGACACTTACACCGGGGAGCTGTTTTTT. This sequence joins TRBV16 and TRBJ2-2, with D maybe TRBD1 (5 bases). CDR1 is KGHSY, CDR2 FQNENV, per germline. The length of the CDR3 is 16 residues. V lost 0 bases, J lost 3 bases, and 11 bases lay in between.